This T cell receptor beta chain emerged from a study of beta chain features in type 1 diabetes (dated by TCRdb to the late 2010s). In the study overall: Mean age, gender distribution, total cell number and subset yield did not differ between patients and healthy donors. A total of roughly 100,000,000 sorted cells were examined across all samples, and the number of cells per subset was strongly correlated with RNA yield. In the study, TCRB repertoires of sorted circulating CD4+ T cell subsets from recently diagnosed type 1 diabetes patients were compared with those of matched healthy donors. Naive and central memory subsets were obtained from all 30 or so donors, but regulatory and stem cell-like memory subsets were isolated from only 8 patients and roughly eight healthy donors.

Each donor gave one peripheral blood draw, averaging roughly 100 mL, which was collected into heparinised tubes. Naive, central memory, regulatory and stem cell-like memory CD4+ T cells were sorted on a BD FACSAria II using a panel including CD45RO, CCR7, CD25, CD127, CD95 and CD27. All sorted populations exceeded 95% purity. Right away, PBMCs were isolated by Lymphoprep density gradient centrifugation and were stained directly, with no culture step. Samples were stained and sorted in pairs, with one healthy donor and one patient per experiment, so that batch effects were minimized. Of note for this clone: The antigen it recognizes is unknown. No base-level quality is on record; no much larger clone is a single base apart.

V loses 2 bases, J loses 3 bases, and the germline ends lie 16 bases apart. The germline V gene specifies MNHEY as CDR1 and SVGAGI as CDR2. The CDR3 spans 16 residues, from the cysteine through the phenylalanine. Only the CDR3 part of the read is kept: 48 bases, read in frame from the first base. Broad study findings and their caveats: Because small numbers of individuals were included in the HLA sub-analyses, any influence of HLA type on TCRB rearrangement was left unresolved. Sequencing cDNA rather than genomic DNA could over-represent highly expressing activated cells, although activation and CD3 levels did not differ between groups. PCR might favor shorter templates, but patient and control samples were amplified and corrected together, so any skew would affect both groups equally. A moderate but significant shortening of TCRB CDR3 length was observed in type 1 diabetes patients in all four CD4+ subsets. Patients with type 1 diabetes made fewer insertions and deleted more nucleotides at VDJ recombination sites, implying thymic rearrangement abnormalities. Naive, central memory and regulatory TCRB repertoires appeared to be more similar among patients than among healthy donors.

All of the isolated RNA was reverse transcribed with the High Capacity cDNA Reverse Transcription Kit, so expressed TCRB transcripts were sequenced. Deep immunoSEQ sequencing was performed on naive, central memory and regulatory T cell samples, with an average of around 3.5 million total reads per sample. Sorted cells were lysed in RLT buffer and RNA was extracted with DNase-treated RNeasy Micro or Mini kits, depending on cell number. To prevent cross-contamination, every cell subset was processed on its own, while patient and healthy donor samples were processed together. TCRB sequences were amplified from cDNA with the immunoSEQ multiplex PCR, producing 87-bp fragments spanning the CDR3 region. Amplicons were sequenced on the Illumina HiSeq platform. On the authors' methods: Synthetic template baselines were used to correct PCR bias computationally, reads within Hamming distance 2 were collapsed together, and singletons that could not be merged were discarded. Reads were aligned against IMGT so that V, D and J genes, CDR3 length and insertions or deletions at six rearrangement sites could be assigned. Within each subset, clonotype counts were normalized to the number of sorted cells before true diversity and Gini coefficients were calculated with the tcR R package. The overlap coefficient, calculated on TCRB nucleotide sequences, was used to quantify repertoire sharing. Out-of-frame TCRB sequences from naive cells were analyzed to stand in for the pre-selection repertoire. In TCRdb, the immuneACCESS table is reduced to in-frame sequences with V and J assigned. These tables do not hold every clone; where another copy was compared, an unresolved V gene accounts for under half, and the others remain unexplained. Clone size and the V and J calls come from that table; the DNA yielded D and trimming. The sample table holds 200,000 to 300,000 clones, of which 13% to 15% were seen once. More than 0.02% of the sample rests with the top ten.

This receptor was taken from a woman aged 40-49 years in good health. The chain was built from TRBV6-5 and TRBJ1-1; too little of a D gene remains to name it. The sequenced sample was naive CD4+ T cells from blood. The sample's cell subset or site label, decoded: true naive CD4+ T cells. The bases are TGTGCCAGCAGTTACCTGGGAGGGTGGCGTGACACTGAAGCTTTCTTT. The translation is CASSYLGGWRDTEAFF.